The 26 T cell receptor beta chains below all came from one sample that was sequenced in a study of STAT3 mutations in large granular lymphocyte leukemia. Sequencing was performed with immunoSEQ multiplex PCR; in TCRdb, only in-frame clones are kept and a portion is missing. The sample contains 35,000 to 50,000 clones, about three quarters of which appear only once. Findings of the study overall: Every T-LGLL patient had at least one immunodominant TCRbeta clonotype.

No antigens are known for them. Sequencing was done on a sample of PBMCs. The receptors were gathered from a human donor with T large granular lymphocyte leukemia. Some clones in this sample may be carry-over from other donors' samples.

V and J are TRBV10-1 and TRBJ1-1; D not resolved. The length of the CDR3 is 14 residues. Germline V gene data show CDR1 as WNHNN and CDR2 as SYGVQD (reference sequence). V lost 3 bases and J 1 base, leaving 9 bases between the germline ends. CDR3 nucleotide sequence: TGCGCCAGCAGTGATGGCGGCCCGAACACTGAAGCTTTCTTT. This translates into CASSDGGPNTEAFF.

This rearrangement joins TRBV29-1 to TRBJ1-2; D is unclear. Germline CDR1 is SQVTM and CDR2 is ANQGSEA. The CDR3 is made up of 11 amino acids. Between the trimmed V and J ends, which lost 3 bases and 3 bases, there was a span of 5 bases. This chain's CDR3 is CSVESYYGYTF. CDR3 nucleotide sequence: TGCAGCGTTGAGTCCTACTATGGCTACACCTTC.

The rearrangement joins TRBV11-2 to TRBJ2-7, with TRBD1 matching over 9 bases. The CDR3 runs to 17 residues. J gave up 3 bases and V 8 bases, and 17 bases lay outside the gene matches. Per germline, CDR1 SGHAT and CDR2 FQNNGV. The CDR3 loop reads CASPPGRVRTGVYEQYV. For the CDR3, the DNA is TGTGCCAGCCCGCCGGGGAGGGTAAGGACAGGGGTCTACGAGCAGTACGTC.

The rearrangement uses TRBV10-2 and TRBJ1-5, with TRBD1 matching over 9 bases. The V and J ends lost 8 bases and 2 bases, in that order; junction bases with no gene match: 10. CDR1 is WSHSY and CDR2 is SAAADI in the germline V gene. The length of the CDR3 is 16 residues. CDR3 nucleotides: TGCGCCAGCTATGATCCTTGGACAGGGGGCAATCAGCCCCAGCATTTT. Amino acid sequence: CASYDPWTGGNQPQHF.

The V gene is TRBV10-2, the J gene TRBJ2-5, with 9 bases lining up with TRBD1. V lost 3 bases, J lost 5 bases, and 10 bases stayed unmatched. The CDR3 runs 16 residues. Germline CDR1 is WSHSY and CDR2 is SAAADI. For the CDR3, the DNA is TGCGCCAGCAGTGACCTCCCCGGGACAGGGCTGGAGACCCAGTACTTC. This translates into CASSDLPGTGLETQYF.

The sample holds one count of this clone. V and J are TRBV19 and TRBJ2-1; D uncertain. This CDR3 region has 14 residues. V was pared by 1 base and J by 7 bases, with 11 bases between. Per germline, CDR1 LNHDA and CDR2 SQIVND (reference sequence). The DNA of the CDR3 is TGTGCCAGTAGTATAGGTCCAGGTATTAATGAGCAGTTCTTC. Residues: CASSIGPGINEQFF.

The chain couples TRBV7-2 to TRBJ2-5; D ambiguous. V was clipped by 2 bases and J by 11 bases, with 12 bases between them. The CDR3 loop spans 12 amino acids. Germline CDR1 is SGHTA and CDR2 is FQGNSA. The CDR3 loop reads CASSLSPPGQYF. CDR3 in DNA: TGTGCCAGCAGCTTATCCCCCCCCGGACAGTACTTC. Full variable domain (remainder filled in from reference TRBV7-2 and TRBJ2-5): GAGVSQSPSNKVTEKGKDVELRCDPISGHTALYWYRQSLGQGLEFLIYFQGNSAPDKSGLPSDRFSAERTGGSVSTLTIQRTQQEDSAVYLCASSLSPPGQYFGPGTRLLVL.

This rearrangement joins TRBV10-2 to TRBJ2-7; D is unresolved. Trimming shortened V by 3 bases and J by 2 bases, and 8 bases separated the two germline ends. CDR3 length: 13 residues. Germline assignment: CDR1 WSHSY and CDR2 SAAADI. The CDR3 sequence is CASSEKLTYEQYV. In DNA, the CDR3 is TGCGCCAGCAGTGAAAAGCTAACCTACGAGCAGTACGTC.

V gene TRBV7-2 combines with J gene TRBJ1-6; D may be TRBD1 (5 bases). With 2 bases removed from V and 7 bases from J, the gap between germline ends came to 12 bases. Germline CDR1 reads SGHTA; CDR2 reads FQGNSA. The CDR3 is 15 amino acids. CDR3 coding DNA: TGTGCCAGCAGCTTATCGGGGGGTCTCAATTCACCCCTCCACTTT. This encodes CASSLSGGLNSPLHF.

This chain links TRBV18 with TRBJ1-5, with D unclear. The germline V and J ends were trimmed by 4 bases and 5 bases, with 21 bases remaining between them. The CDR3 spans 17 residues. Germline V CDR1 and CDR2: KGHSH, LQKENI. CDR3 region: CASSQNPPQFRDQPQHF. The CDR3 nucleotides are TGTGCCAGCTCACAAAACCCGCCCCAGTTCCGGGATCAGCCCCAGCATTTT.

V usage is TRBV9 and J usage is TRBJ2-3; D is undetermined. The CDR3 spans 14 residues. Per the germline V gene, CDR1 is SGDLS and CDR2 is YYNGEE. With 4 bases removed from V and 5 bases from J, the gap between germline ends came to 14 bases. The CDR3 nucleotides read TGTGCCAGCAGCACAGTTCCAGGAGTAGATACGCAGTATTTT. Protein: CASSTVPGVDTQYF.

This sequence joins TRBV6-1 and TRBJ1-5; D perhaps matches TRBD1 (6 bases). The CDR3 covers 14 residues. V was cut by 7 bases and J by 0 bases, with 10 bases left in between. Germline loops: CDR1 MNHNS, CDR2 SASEGT. This CDR3 reads CASILGGSNQPQHF. CDR3 coding DNA: TGTGCCAGCATCCTAGGGGGTAGCAATCAGCCCCAGCATTTT.

The chain couples TRBV7-9 to TRBJ1-2, with D maybe TRBD1 (6 bases). Germline CDR1 reads SEHNR; CDR2 reads FQNEAQ (reference sequence). CDR3 length: 14 amino acids. The ends were cut back, 0 bases at V and 6 bases at J, with 11 bases in the middle. This CDR3 reads CASSLAGGLNGYTF. The CDR3, as DNA: TGTGCCAGCAGCTTAGCAGGGGGATTGAATGGCTACACCTTC. The full variable domain, rest sourced from reference TRBV7-9 and TRBJ1-2, is DTGVSQNPRHKITKRGQNVTFRCDPISEHNRLYWYRQTLGQGPEFLTYFQNEAQLEKSRLLSDRFSAERPKGSFSTLEIQRTEQGDSAMYLCASSLAGGLNGYTFGSGTRLTVV.

This chain uses TRBV14 with TRBJ2-1; no firm D call. V lost 4 bases, J lost 6 bases, and 7 bases lay in between. The germline gives CDR1 SGHDN, CDR2 FVKESK. The length of the CDR3 is 12 residues. The CDR3 DNA reads as TGTGCCAGCAGCCTCGGTAGCAATGAGCAGTTCTTC. Its translation is CASSLGSNEQFF.

CDR3 sequence: CASSLGGGGQSTDTQYF. DNA of the CDR3: TGTGCCAGCAGCTTGGGTGGTGGGGGGCAAAGCACAGATACGCAGTATTTT. The chain uses TRBV5-4 and TRBJ2-3, with D perhaps matching TRBD1 or TRBD2 (6 bases each). This CDR3 region has 17 residues. The V gene lost 0 bases and the J gene lost 0 bases, with 14 bases spanning the gap. Germline CDR1 reads SGHNT; CDR2 reads YYREEE (reference sequence).

In its sample, this clone was seen a few times. The chain has TRBV4-1 and TRBJ1-6, with D maybe TRBD1 (6 bases). The germline V and J ends were trimmed by 2 bases and 4 bases, with 12 bases remaining between them. The CDR3 is 16 residues long. Germline V gives CDR1 MGHRA, CDR2 YSYEKL. The chain's CDR3 is CASSQTGQFYNSPLHF. CDR3 DNA sequence: TGCGCCAGCAGCCAAACTGGACAGTTTTATAATTCACCCCTCCACTTT.

This clone was picked up a small number of times. The CDR3 loop is CASSLGYTEAFF. The CDR3 DNA reads TGTGCCAGCAGTCTAGGTTACACTGAAGCTTTCTTT. The chain combines TRBV6-1 with TRBJ1-1; D remains unclear. Trimming took off 5 bases at V and 3 bases at J, with 7 bases between the two ends. CDR1 is MNHNS, CDR2 SASEGT, per germline. The CDR3 runs 12 residues.

The CDR3 spells CASSLGLNEKLFF. The CDR3 nucleotides are TGCGCCAGCAGCTTGGGCCTCAATGAAAAACTGTTTTTT. This rearrangement joins TRBV5-1 to TRBJ1-4; no clear D. The germline CDR1 and CDR2 sequences are SGHRS and YFSETQ. CDR3 size: 13 residues. The V and J ends lost 0 bases and 5 bases respectively, with 5 bases between them.

This chain uses TRBV6-5 with TRBJ2-3, with D possibly being TRBD1 (5 bases). Germline CDR1 MNHEY, CDR2 SVGAGI. The CDR3 contains 16 residues. Trimming removed 0 bases at V and 0 bases at J, with 10 bases between. CDR3 coding DNA: TGTGCCAGCAGTTACTCACAGGCCACTAGCACAGATACGCAGTATTTT. Amino acids: CASSYSQATSTDTQYF.

This chain uses TRBV2 with TRBJ2-7; 8 bases align to TRBD1. J gave up 1 base and V 5 bases, and 4 bases lay outside the gene matches. This CDR3 has 14 residues. Germline-derived CDR1 and CDR2 are SNHLY and FYNNEI. CDR3 residues: CASSRTGYSYEQYF. DNA for the CDR3: TGTGCCAGCAGTCGGACAGGGTATTCCTACGAGCAGTACTTC.

V usage is TRBV5-4 and J usage is TRBJ1-1; no firm D call. V lost 3 bases and J 11 bases, leaving 23 bases between the germline ends. The CDR3 sequence is 15 residues long. CDR1 is SGHNT and CDR2 is YYREEE in the germline V gene (reference sequence). CDR3 sequence: CASSSGGPGRGEAFF. CDR3 nucleotides: TGTGCCAGCAGCTCGGGAGGTCCGGGTCGAGGAGAGGCTTTCTTT.

V is TRBV27 and J is TRBJ2-7, with unresolved D. Trimming took 2 bases from V and 4 from J, leaving 15 bases between them. The CDR3 runs to 15 residues. Germline V lookup: CDR1 MNHEY, CDR2 SMNVEV (reference sequence). This chain's CDR3 is CASSLKPNAAYEQYF. The CDR3 nucleotides read TGTGCCAGCAGTTTAAAGCCTAACGCCGCTTACGAGCAGTACTTC.

This sequence joins TRBV18 and TRBJ1-1; D may be TRBD1 (6 bases). V lost 3 bases and J 2 bases, leaving 13 bases between the germline ends. Germline V gene lookup returns CDR1 KGHSH and CDR2 LQKENI. The CDR3 is 15 residues long. CDR3 in amino acids: CASSPPGHLNTEAFF. CDR3 DNA sequence: TGTGCCAGCTCACCCCCGGGACACTTAAACACTGAAGCTTTCTTT.

This clone has just one count. The chain couples TRBV28 to TRBJ1-5; 8 nucleotides agree with TRBD1. The V segment lost 6 bases and the J segment 6 bases; nucleotides outside the gene matches: 10. Germline V gene data show CDR1 as MDHEN and CDR2 as SYDVKM. This CDR3 has 15 amino acids. The CDR3: CASSAGGAKSQPQHF. The CDR3 DNA follows: TGTGCCAGCAGCGCAGGGGGCGCGAAGAGTCAGCCCCAGCATTTT.

This sequence joins TRBV2 and TRBJ2-3, with 8 bases that match TRBD2. The CDR3 totals 15 residues. CDR1 SNHLY and CDR2 FYNNEI come from the germline V gene. With V trimmed by 4 bases and J by 10 bases, 13 bases remained unmatched. CDR3 sequence reads: CASSAQEFSGASQYF. DNA for the CDR3: TGTGCCAGCAGTGCCCAGGAGTTTAGCGGGGCATCGCAGTATTTT.

This chain's CDR3 is CASSLPRQGLGGEQYF. The CDR3, as DNA: TGTGCCAGCAGCCTACCTCGACAGGGTCTAGGGGGGGAGCAGTACTTC. This chain uses TRBV5-8 with TRBJ2-7; D might be TRBD1 (7 bases). CDR1 and CDR2 (germline): SGHTS, YDEGEE. CDR3 length equals 16 residues. V gave up 4 bases and J gave up 7 bases, with 24 bases separating them.